Each of the 21 T cell receptor beta chains below was sequenced from the same sample in a study of blood T cell repertoires in COVID-19 (dated by TCRdb to about 2020). The library came from the immunoSEQ multiplex PCR assay. Sourced from immuneACCESS, this table was stored by TCRdb with only in-frame sequences that have V and J called. A share of the clones is absent; for the studies checked, an unresolved V gene accounts for under half, and the remainder has no known explanation. This sample gives some 170,000 clones in total; 60% to 85% of them show up just once. The ten most abundant clones make up roughly 9.4% of the sample. Sequencing used peripheral blood. The origin of the receptors is a woman in her 50s with active or convalescent COVID-19.

The chain is built from TRBV7-9 and TRBJ2-1, with 8 bases lining up with TRBD2. Unmatched junction bases numbered 4, after V lost 2 bases and J lost 4 bases. The length of the CDR3 is 15 residues. From germline, CDR1 is SEHNR and CDR2 FQNEAQ (reference sequence). The CDR3: CASSLSSGYYNEQFF. The CDR3 DNA follows: TGTGCCAGCAGCTTATCTAGCGGGTATTACAATGAGCAGTTCTTC.

V usage is TRBV3-1 (or the pseudogene TRBV3-2) and J usage is TRBJ2-3; tentatively, D is TRBD2 (6 bases). Per germline, CDR1 LGHDT and CDR2 YNNKEL (reference sequence). The ends were cut back, 6 bases at V and 9 bases at J, with 22 bases in the middle. The CDR3 length is 15 residues. In nucleotides, the CDR3 is TGTGCCAGCAGTCGGGACCTTAGCGGCCCTAAGACGCAGTATTTT. Translation: CASSRDLSGPKTQYF.

A remark on this clone: This sample also contains other DNA sequences that code for the same CDR3. The gene calls are TRBV6-5 and TRBJ1-4; perhaps TRBD1 as D (5 bases). Germline V CDR1 and CDR2: MNHEY, SVGAGI. V shed 6 bases and J shed 2 bases, with 13 bases lying between them. The CDR3 is 15 amino acids. The CDR3, as DNA: TGTGCCAGCAGCCCCCGTGGGGGGACTAATGAAAAACTGTTTTTT. It translates to CASSPRGGTNEKLFF.

The chain couples TRBV24-1 to TRBJ2-3, with TRBD2 identical over 13 bases. J was trimmed by 6 bases and V by 2 bases; bases with no gene match: 7. CDR1 and CDR2 (germline): KGHDR, SFDVKD. The CDR3 runs to 17 residues. The CDR3: CATSDSGLAGDPDTQYF. CDR3 coding DNA: TGTGCCACCAGTGATTCCGGACTAGCGGGGGATCCGGATACGCAGTATTTT.

This clone occurred a few times. The rearrangement uses TRBV6-5 and TRBJ1-2; maybe TRBD1 (6 bases). The germline V and J ends were trimmed by 5 bases and 7 bases, with 20 bases remaining between them. CDR1 and CDR2 from the germline V gene are MNHEY and SVGAGI. The CDR3 consists of 15 residues. The CDR3 nucleotides read TGTGCCAGCAGTCGAACAGGACAGTCCCGGGGTGGCTACACCTTC. Protein: CASSRTGQSRGGYTF.

The chain uses TRBV6-1 and TRBJ2-7, with 9 bases identical to TRBD1. CDR1 and CDR2 (germline): MNHNS, SASEGT. The V gene end was trimmed by 3 bases and the J gene end by 1 base; junction bases not matched to a gene: 16. CDR3 size: 19 residues. The CDR3 DNA sequence: TGTGCCAGCAGTGAGCGTTCGGGACAGGGAGCGGTTTATTCCTACGAGCAGTACTTC. Its protein is CASSERSGQGAVYSYEQYF.

This chain connects TRBV20-1 to TRBJ1-1, with TRBD1 as a possible D gene (5 bases). Germline values: CDR1 DFQATT, CDR2 SNEGSKA (reference sequence). The CDR3 loop spans 10 amino acids. Trimming left V 6 bases short and J 7 bases short, with 9 bases between. The CDR3 DNA follows: TGCAGTGCACAGGACAATGAAGCTTTCTTT. Encoded protein: CSAQDNEAFF.

The CDR3 region is CASKSAGANVLTF. The CDR3 DNA sequence: TGTGCCAGCAAGAGTGCCGGGGCCAACGTCCTGACTTTC. The rearrangement joins TRBV6-5 to TRBJ2-6; D remains ambiguous. V was pared by 7 bases and J by 4 bases, with 8 bases between. The CDR3 has 13 residues. Germline CDR1 MNHEY, CDR2 SVGAGI.

This chain uses TRBV7-8 with TRBJ1-2; tentative D call: TRBD1 (6 bases). Germline V CDR1 and CDR2: SGHVS, FQNEAQ. V was pared by 5 bases and J by 0 bases, with 10 bases between. The CDR3 has 14 amino acids. CDR3 in DNA: TGTGCCAGCAGCCCAGGGGCAGCTAACTATGGCTACACCTTC. Protein sequence: CASSPGAANYGYTF.

V gene TRBV10-3 combines with J gene TRBJ1-2, with a tentative D call TRBD1 (6 bases). The CDR3 has 13 amino acids. CDR1 is ENHRY, CDR2 SYGVKD, per germline. V shed 7 bases and J shed 1 base, with 10 bases lying between them. The CDR3, as DNA: TGTGCCATCAACCCACAGGGTAACTATGGCTACACCTTC. Protein product: CAINPQGNYGYTF.

This clone was seen once. The V gene is TRBV5-5, the J gene TRBJ1-4; D is uncertain. There are 14 residues in the CDR3. Germline V gives CDR1 SGHKS, CDR2 YYEKEE (reference sequence). The V end was cut by 3 bases, the J end by 0 bases, with 6 bases between. The CDR3 nucleotides read TGTGCCAGCAGCTACACAGCAACTAATGAAAAACTGTTTTTT. Residues: CASSYTATNEKLFF.

The chain recombines TRBV4-3 with TRBJ2-1, with D unclear. The CDR3 extends over 14 amino acids. V was shortened by 1 base and J by 4 bases, with 8 bases between the two germline ends. Looked up from germline, CDR1 is LGHNA and CDR2 is YSLEER. Here the CDR3 DNA reads TGCGCCAGCAGCCAAGGAGGTGGGTACAATGAGCAGTTCTTC. Translation: CASSQGGGYNEQFF.

The DNA of the CDR3 is TGTGCCAGCTCACCTCGGGAGCCCCGAAACACTGAAGCTTTCTTT. This codes for CASSPREPRNTEAFF. The genes are TRBV18 and TRBJ1-1; D not resolved. The CDR3 length is 15 residues. V shed 3 bases and J shed 2 bases, with 13 bases lying between them. Germline CDR1 reads KGHSH; CDR2 reads LQKENI.

The chain links TRBV20-1 to TRBJ2-3; the match to TRBD1 covers 8 bases. Germline CDR1 reads DFQATT; CDR2 reads SNEGSKA (reference sequence). CDR3 size: 11 residues. The ends lost 6 bases at V and 6 bases at J; junction bases unmatched: 2. The CDR3 DNA reads TGCAGTGCGCGACAGGGGGATACGCAGTATTTT. Protein product: CSARQGDTQYF.

The gene calls are TRBV30 and TRBJ2-5; tentative D call: TRBD2 (6 bases). V dropped 5 bases and J dropped 1 base, with 14 bases sitting between them. CDR1 is GTSNPN and CDR2 is SVGIG in the germline V gene (reference sequence). This CDR3 has 14 amino acids. Here the CDR3 reads CAWSAGRLQETQYF. CDR3 coding DNA: TGTGCCTGGTCGGCAGGGAGGCTCCAAGAGACCCAGTACTTC.

This clone was found once. The chain uses TRBV10-3 and TRBJ2-7; D possibly corresponds to TRBD1 (6 bases). The CDR3 covers 12 residues. Germline V gives CDR1 ENHRY, CDR2 SYGVKD. V shed 11 bases and J shed 2 bases, with 13 bases lying between them. The CDR3 here is CAARGPTYEQYF. The CDR3 region has the DNA TGTGCCGCCAGGGGTCCCACCTACGAGCAGTACTTC.

This clone was seen a handful of times. This rearrangement joins TRBV7-9 to TRBJ2-2; 8 bases map to TRBD1. V shed 6 bases and J 4 bases; nucleotides not matched to a gene: 10. Per germline, CDR1 SEHNR and CDR2 FQNEAQ (reference sequence). The CDR3 sequence is 16 residues long. The CDR3 bases are TGTGCCAGCAGAGCCCGGGACAGGAGCCTCACCGGGGAGCTGTTTTTT. Protein: CASRARDRSLTGELFF.

The chain employs TRBV11-1 and TRBJ2-7, with D hard to call. The CDR3 covers 13 residues. The germline V and J ends were trimmed by 3 bases and 1 base, with 7 bases remaining between them. Germline CDR1 reads SGHAT; CDR2 reads FQDESV (reference sequence). The CDR3 DNA follows: TGTGCCAGCAGCTTTACCGGGTCCTACGAGCAGTACTTC. It is translated as CASSFTGSYEQYF. Filled out from reference TRBV11-1 and TRBJ2-7, the complete variable domain reads EAEVAQSPRYKITEKSQAVAFWCDPISGHATLYWYRQILGQGPELLVQFQDESVVDDSQLPKDRFSAERLKGVDSTLKIQPAELGDSAMYLCASSFTGSYEQYFGPGTRLTVT.

This sequence joins TRBV19 and TRBJ1-1; D is possibly TRBD1 (6 bases). Germline CDR1 is LNHDA and CDR2 is SQIVND (reference sequence). This CDR3 is 13 amino acids long. Trimming took off 3 bases at V and 5 bases at J, with 10 bases between the two ends. CDR3 in DNA: TGTGCCAGTAGTATCCAGGGGACGACTGAAGCTTTCTTT. Translation: CASSIQGTTEAFF.

This clone showed up just a few times. Distinct nucleotide sequences in the sample also encode this CDR3. The V call is TRBV3-1 (or the pseudogene TRBV3-2), the J call TRBJ1-6, with TRBD1 identical over 8 bases. The CDR3 totals 17 residues. Germline V gene lookup returns CDR1 LGHDT and CDR2 YNNKEL (reference sequence). Losses at the gene ends were 2 bases for V and 4 bases for J; bases not matched to a gene: 7. The CDR3 loop reads CASSQRTGGSYNSPLHF. The CDR3 nucleotides read TGTGCCAGCAGCCAAAGAACAGGGGGATCTTATAATTCACCCCTCCACTTT.

With regard to this clone: This CDR3 is also generated by other DNA sequences in the sample. The chain recombines TRBV5-4 with TRBJ2-5, with 11 bases identical to TRBD2. V was pared by 0 bases and J by 1 base, with 2 bases of the junction left unmatched. The CDR3 length is 16 residues. CDR1 is SGHNT and CDR2 is YYREEE in the germline V gene (reference sequence). CDR3 loop: CASSLDLAGGQETQYF. CDR3 bases: TGTGCCAGCAGCTTGGATCTAGCGGGAGGCCAAGAGACCCAGTACTTC.